This note documents a single T cell receptor (beta chain) sequence. The table lists this clonotype with many counts. Its antigen remains unidentified. No base-level quality is on record; no much larger clone is a single base apart. This record comes from a study of T cells in Graves' hyperthyroidism and ophthalmopathy (dated by TCRdb to the late 2010s). In terms of the full investigation: Peripheral blood samples were taken at initial diagnosis, before any treatment was given. To identify distinguishing TCR V-J signatures, a discovery cohort of 90 to 100 patients was used, comprising some 45 with Graves' ophthalmopathy and around 57 with stable Graves' hyperthyroidism. Prospective prediction of ophthalmopathy was tested in an independent validation cohort of fewer than 20 hyperthyroidism patients and 15 to 17 patients who later progressed to ophthalmopathy. The 100 or so discovery patients were randomly split 7:3 into training and test sets. In more than five Graves' hyperthyroidism patients, the study also compared T-cell repertoires from thyroid tissue with T-cell repertoires from blood. After blood sampling, hyperthyroidism patients were treated with methimazole at a starting dose of 30 mg daily, and ophthalmopathy patients were treated with high-dose intravenous methylprednisolone. TCR Vbeta CDR3 sequencing of 120 to 150 peripheral blood samples (roughly 43 ophthalmopathy, roughly 72 hyperthyroidism and around 17 progressor patients) is reported in the paper.

Stable Graves' hyperthyroidism was defined as no progression to ophthalmopathy during 18 months of follow-up. The hyperthyroidism patients were between 18 and 65 years old and newly diagnosed, with a disease duration of less than 2 months. Exclusion was applied to patients with uncontrolled infections, other autoimmune diseases, pregnancy or lactation. Diagnoses relied on clinical symptoms, serum thyroxine and TRAb, thyroid ultrasound and orbital computed tomography. Ficoll-Paque density gradient centrifugation was used to isolate PBMCs from about 10 ml of fresh peripheral blood. Trizol reagent was used to extract total RNA, and RNA quality was then checked on an Agilent 2100 Bioanalyzer. CDR1 and CDR2 are read off the germline V gene as SNHLY and FYNNEI. The cysteine opens and the phenylalanine closes a CDR3 of 12 amino acids. Of all the DNA, just the CDR3 is kept, 36 bases in frame from base 1. Relative to germline, V is 7 bases shorter and J is 3 bases shorter, with 9 bases between their ends.

The paper's findings and limits, for the study overall: Blood samples also contained most of the expanded thyroid clonotypes (frequency above 0.001), which suggests that blood repertoires may reflect thyroid immune responses. Sample size was not statistically predetermined, and investigators were not blinded to group allocation. In validation, progression to ophthalmopathy was predicted by the model with around 70% sensitivity and 72.22% specificity, a median of approximately 6.5 months before onset. A 13 V-J signature model separated ophthalmopathy from stable hyperthyroidism, with about 90% sensitivity and roughly 82% specificity in cross-validation and 80%/75% in testing.

The TCR beta CDR3 regions were amplified from RNA transcripts. A first-round RT-PCR of the TCR CDR3 used the HTBI primer set with the Qiagen OneStep RT-PCR kit. A second multiplex PCR round built the libraries, followed by size selection and purification. Paired-end sequencing of the libraries was performed with 100 bp reads on an Illumina HiSeq2000. The source study handled its data this way. Raw data were processed with SOAPnuke, discarding reads with adapters, uncalled bases, mean Phred below 15, or no exact constant-primer or identifier match. COPE v1.2.5 was used to merge the high-quality paired reads, and each unique nucleotide sequence was defined as a clonotype. Clonotypes were aligned to IMGT TRBV, TRBD and TRBJ reference segments using MiTCR v1.1. The analysis was restricted to V-J combinations with a frequency above 0.0001, which together covered 98% to 99.2% of the repertoires. The TCS score was defined as F50 (clonal expansion) divided by E x V (chaos), with BLOSUM62-based TCRdist calculated between CDR3 peptides within each V-J. Welch's t-statistics and random forest reduced just over 500 V-J features to under 15, which were used in a naive Bayes classifier (R e1071). Using fastp at Q25 and MiXCR, TCRdb reprocessed the public reads and kept productive beta chains. Each CDR3 protein appears once, grouped with its most common genes and DNA. The V and J calls and clone size are TCRdb's, not the authors'. This sample comprises over 500,000 distinct CDR3 sequences, 14% of them detected only once. The ten largest clones take up approximately 13% of the sample.

The receptor comes from a woman aged 40 to 49 with Graves' hyperthyroidism. The chain is made from TRBV2 and TRBJ1-2; the D region possibly corresponds to TRBD1 (5 bases align). Specimen: blood. The DNA sequence is given as TGTGCCAGCACTCAGGGCTACTATGGCTACACCTTC. Translated, it gives CASTQGYYGYTF.